This TCR beta chain was obtained from a study of blood T cell repertoires in COVID-19. Profiled with immunoSEQ multiplex PCR; TCRdb holds only in-frame clones, not every one. The sample includes roughly 250,000 clones, roughly 84% of them seen just once. The material sequenced was peripheral blood. The clonotype originates from a woman aged 40-49 years with active or convalescent COVID-19.

The CDR3 nucleotides read TGTGCCAGCAGCGACCTACCGGGACAGGGGAACACTGAAGCTTTCTTT. Amino acids: CASSDLPGQGNTEAFF. The chain has TRBV6-6 and TRBJ1-1; TRBD1 agrees at 9 bases. Germline assignment: CDR1 MNHNY and CDR2 SVGAGI (reference sequence). The CDR3 consists of 16 residues. V shed 6 bases, J shed 1 base, and the junction held 9 bases outside the gene matches.